The rows below give T cell receptor beta chains drawn from one sample of a study of T cell responses to AZD1222 COVID-19 vaccine. TCRdb's table, derived via immunoSEQ multiplex PCR, lists solely in-frame clones and lacks some. The sample comprises some 170,000 clones, more than 80% of which are singletons, and around 4.5% rests with the top ten. This material consisted of peripheral blood, taken 28 days after the second dose of the MenACWY control vaccine. Receptor source: an adult who received the MenACWY meningococcal vaccine as a control. Each CDR3 is given with its conserved first and last residue. Fields, in order: V gene, D gene, clone size, J gene, CDR3 DNA, CDR3 protein. A D gene is named only where the DNA matches it firmly. Clone size is shown for a subset of rows, as once, few, many or a class of expanded clone.

v_gene: TRBV9
d_gene: NA
abundance: NA
j_gene: TRBJ2-4
CDR3nt: TGTGCCAGCAGCGTAGGGACAGCTGAAAACATTCAGTACTTC
CDR3aa: CASSVGTAENIQYF

v_gene: TRBV10-3
d_gene: NA
abundance: NA
j_gene: TRBJ1-1
CDR3nt: TGTGCCATCAGTGGCAGGGGCATGAACACTGAAGCTTTCTTT
CDR3aa: CAISGRGMNTEAFF

v_gene: TRBV27
d_gene: TRBD1
abundance: NA
j_gene: TRBJ1-1
CDR3nt: TGTGCCAGCAGTATCAACAGGGGGAGGGACACTGAAGCTTTCTTT
CDR3aa: CASSINRGRDTEAFF

v_gene: TRBV6-5
d_gene: TRBD1
abundance: NA
j_gene: TRBJ1-2
CDR3nt: TGTGCCAGCGGGAACCTTGACAGGGGGCGCCTTGGCTACACCTTC
CDR3aa: CASGNLDRGRLGYTF

v_gene: TRBV12-5
d_gene: NA
abundance: once
j_gene: TRBJ1-1
CDR3nt: TGTGCTAGTTCCTCAGGGACGATGAACACTGAAGCTTTCTTT
CDR3aa: CASSSGTMNTEAFF

v_gene: TRBV13
d_gene: NA
abundance: NA
j_gene: TRBJ1-1
CDR3nt: TGTGCCAGCAGAAGACAGGTGGAAGCTTTCTTT
CDR3aa: CASRRQVEAFF

v_gene: TRBV6-2/TRBV6-3
d_gene: NA
abundance: NA
j_gene: TRBJ2-1
CDR3nt: TGTGCCAGCACCTACTCCCTGCGGCGGGGAAACAATGAGCAGTTCTTC
CDR3aa: CASTYSLRRGNNEQFF

v_gene: TRBV3-1/TRBV3-2
d_gene: NA
abundance: NA
j_gene: TRBJ2-3
CDR3nt: TGTGCCAGCAGCCAAGGCGCCGGGAACGCAGATACGCAGTATTTT
CDR3aa: CASSQGAGNADTQYF

v_gene: TRBV6-5
d_gene: TRBD1
abundance: NA
j_gene: TRBJ2-7
CDR3nt: TGTGCCAGCAGTTACTCGAACAGGGGGTCGTACGAGCAGTACTTC
CDR3aa: CASSYSNRGSYEQYF

v_gene: TRBV7-2
d_gene: NA
abundance: NA
j_gene: TRBJ1-2
CDR3nt: TGTGCCAGCAGCTTAATCGAGGGGCGAATCTATGGCTACACCTTC
CDR3aa: CASSLIEGRIYGYTF

v_gene: TRBV6-2/TRBV6-3
d_gene: NA
abundance: once
j_gene: TRBJ1-1
CDR3nt: TGTGCCAGCAGTTACGACGGTAACACTGAAGCTTTCTTT
CDR3aa: CASSYDGNTEAFF

v_gene: TRBV7-2
d_gene: TRBD1
abundance: NA
j_gene: TRBJ1-2
CDR3nt: TGTGCCAGCAGAGGGGGCGGGGGCTATGGCTACACCTTC
CDR3aa: CASRGGGGYGYTF

v_gene: TRBV2
d_gene: TRBD1
abundance: NA
j_gene: TRBJ2-2
CDR3nt: TGTGCCAGCAATATAAACAGGGGGCAGGGCGGGGAGCTGTTTTTT
CDR3aa: CASNINRGQGGELFF

v_gene: TRBV11-2
d_gene: TRBD1
abundance: NA
j_gene: TRBJ2-1
CDR3nt: TGTGCCAGCAGCTCCGACCGGACAGGCGAGCAGTTCTTC
CDR3aa: CASSSDRTGEQFF

v_gene: TRBV6-5
d_gene: NA
abundance: NA
j_gene: TRBJ1-3
CDR3nt: TGTGCCAGCAGTTACTCGTCGGGACTCGGGAAAAACACCATATATTTT
CDR3aa: CASSYSSGLGKNTIYF

v_gene: TRBV6-5
d_gene: NA
abundance: NA
j_gene: TRBJ2-7
CDR3nt: TGTGCCAGCAGTTACGAGGGGGTGGGGGAGCAGTACTTC
CDR3aa: CASSYEGVGEQYF

v_gene: TRBV3-1/TRBV3-2
d_gene: TRBD2
abundance: NA
j_gene: TRBJ2-1
CDR3nt: TGTGCCAGCAGCCAAGTATCCCCAGGTCTAGCGGATGTCTTTGAGCAGTTCTTC
CDR3aa: CASSQVSPGLADVFEQFF

v_gene: TRBV24-1
d_gene: NA
abundance: NA
j_gene: TRBJ1-2
CDR3nt: TGTGCCACCAGTGATTTGCAACAAGACGTCGGCTACACCTTC
CDR3aa: CATSDLQQDVGYTF

v_gene: TRBV3-1/TRBV3-2
d_gene: NA
abundance: NA
j_gene: TRBJ2-3
CDR3nt: TGTGCCAGCAGCCTTCCTGAACAGGGTCCTACGCAGTATTTT
CDR3aa: CASSLPEQGPTQYF

v_gene: TRBV30
d_gene: TRBD1
abundance: NA
j_gene: TRBJ2-7
CDR3nt: TGTGCCTGGAGGAGACAGGGGGCTTCTTACGAGCAGTACTTC
CDR3aa: CAWRRQGASYEQYF

v_gene: TRBV5-1
d_gene: NA
abundance: NA
j_gene: TRBJ1-1
CDR3nt: TGCGCCAGCAGGCTGGGGGGTATGAACACTGAAGCTTTCTTT
CDR3aa: CASRLGGMNTEAFF

v_gene: TRBV30
d_gene: NA
abundance: NA
j_gene: TRBJ2-5
CDR3nt: TGTGCCTGGAGTGCCCAGTACCAAGAGACCCAGTACTTC
CDR3aa: CAWSAQYQETQYF

v_gene: TRBV25-1
d_gene: NA
abundance: NA
j_gene: TRBJ2-7
CDR3nt: TGTGCCAGCAGTAGGGCAGGGACCTACGAGCAGTACTTC
CDR3aa: CASSRAGTYEQYF

v_gene: TRBV9
d_gene: NA
abundance: NA
j_gene: TRBJ1-1
CDR3nt: TGTGCCAGCAGCGTAGTAGAGTTTTCCACTGAAGCTTTCTTT
CDR3aa: CASSVVEFSTEAFF

v_gene: TRBV9
d_gene: TRBD1
abundance: NA
j_gene: TRBJ1-2
CDR3nt: TGTGCCAGCAGCGCTCGGGGCGGGACAGGGTCACTTTTCTATGGCTACACCTTC
CDR3aa: CASSARGGTGSLFYGYTF

v_gene: TRBV7-8
d_gene: NA
abundance: NA
j_gene: TRBJ2-3
CDR3nt: TGTGCCAGCAGCCCCTGGGATACGCAGTATTTT
CDR3aa: CASSPWDTQYF

v_gene: TRBV7-2
d_gene: NA
abundance: NA
j_gene: TRBJ1-2
CDR3nt: TGTGCCAGCAGCTCCAGGATCGGACGGGACTATGGCTACACCTTC
CDR3aa: CASSSRIGRDYGYTF